Listed here are 25 T cell receptor beta chains from one sample, sequenced in a study of blood T cell repertoires in COVID-19 (dated by TCRdb to 2018 to 2020). Library generation was performed with the immunoSEQ multiplex PCR assay. What TCRdb holds here is the immuneACCESS table cut down to in-frame rearrangements. Part of the clones is not present; checked against another copy, under half of the missing clones reflect an unresolved V gene, and the others are unexplained. For this sample there are a few hundred thousand clones; 88% appear just once. Around 3% of the sample is held by the ten biggest clonotypes. What was sequenced was PBMCs or T cells enriched from blood (not recorded which). The receptors shown here come from a woman aged 45 to 65 who had recovered from COVID-19.

The chain couples TRBV12-5 to TRBJ1-2; 8 nucleotides match TRBD1. CDR1 and CDR2 (germline): LGHNT, FRNRAP. The CDR3 consists of 17 residues. V dropped 7 bases and J dropped 2; count of bases not matched to a gene: 15. The chain's CDR3 is CASARYIGQGLNYGYTF. The CDR3, as DNA: TGTGCTAGTGCCCGGTATATAGGACAGGGTTTAAACTATGGCTACACCTTC.

The chain joins TRBV7-8 to TRBJ1-2, with 9 bases lining up with TRBD1. Trimming at V came to 3 bases and at J to 4 bases, leaving 6 bases not matched to a gene. Germline CDR1 and CDR2: SGHVS and FQNEAQ. This CDR3 contains 15 residues. The CDR3 loop is CASSLTPGQGYGYTF. CDR3 nucleotides: TGTGCCAGCAGCTTGACGCCGGGACAGGGCTATGGCTACACCTTC.

The rearrangement uses TRBV19 and TRBJ1-4; D gene unclear. The length of the CDR3 is 13 residues. Germline loops: CDR1 LNHDA, CDR2 SQIVND (reference sequence). The germline V and J ends were trimmed by 3 bases and 8 bases, with 10 bases remaining between them. The CDR3 protein is CASSMRLREKLFF. CDR3 nucleotide sequence: TGTGCCAGTAGTATGAGGTTGAGGGAAAAACTGTTTTTT.

The genes are TRBV28 and TRBJ1-5; 7 bases agree with TRBD1. Germline trimming cut 7 bases from V and 2 bases from J; bases unmatched to any gene: 5. This CDR3 comprises 14 residues. CDR1 MDHEN and CDR2 SYDVKM come from the germline V gene. CDR3 coding DNA: TGTGCCAGCACAGTGCAGGGGGGCAATCAGCCCCAGCATTTT. Encoded protein: CASTVQGGNQPQHF.

The genes are TRBV30 and TRBJ2-4; D gene ambiguous. This CDR3 contains 13 residues. Trimming took 5 bases from V and 2 from J, leaving 10 bases between them. Looked up from germline, CDR1 is GTSNPN and CDR2 is SVGIG (reference sequence). The CDR3 protein is CAWEHGTKNIQYF. CDR3 coding DNA: TGTGCCTGGGAACATGGTACCAAAAACATTCAGTACTTC. The whole variable domain, filled in from reference TRBV30 and TRBJ2-4, reads SQTIHQWPATLVQPVGSPLSLECTVEGTSNPNLYWYRQAAGRGLQLLFYSVGIGQISSEVPQNLSASRPQDRQFILSSKKLLLSDSGFYLCAWEHGTKNIQYFGAGTRLSVL.

This chain uses TRBV5-5 with TRBJ2-7, with D unresolved. This CDR3 comprises 15 residues. Trimming cost V 0 bases and J 4 bases, with 14 bases left between them. The germline V gene encodes CDR1 SGHKS and CDR2 YYEKEE (reference sequence). CDR3 nucleotide sequence: TGTGCCAGCAGCTTGGCGCAGGTCTTCTTGTACGAGCAGTACTTC. This sequence encodes CASSLAQVFLYEQYF.

This chain joins TRBV28 and TRBJ1-6; tentatively, D is TRBD1 (5 bases). Germline CDR1 MDHEN, CDR2 SYDVKM. V was trimmed by 5 bases and J by 6 bases, leaving 14 bases between them. The CDR3 contains 15 residues. The DNA for the CDR3 is TGTGCCAGCAGTGGACCGAGGGGAGGTAATTCACCCCTCCACTTT. Its protein is CASSGPRGGNSPLHF.

This clone was counted between two and nine times. V is TRBV2 and J is TRBJ1-2; the match to TRBD1 covers 7 bases. In germline, CDR1 is SNHLY, CDR2 FYNNEI. V lost 4 bases, J lost 8 bases, and 1 base stayed unmatched. The CDR3 is 11 residues long. The CDR3: CASSGQGGYTF. The CDR3 region has the DNA TGTGCCAGCAGTGGACAGGGAGGCTACACCTTC.

This chain links TRBV7-2 with TRBJ1-2; D gene unclear. The V end was cut by 1 base, the J end by 5 bases, with 11 bases between. The CDR3 runs to 14 residues. Germline CDR1 SGHTA, CDR2 FQGNSA. CDR3 residues: CASSLVPPGYGYTF. The CDR3 bases are TGTGCCAGCAGCTTAGTCCCCCCGGGGTATGGCTACACCTTC. Looking up the rest from reference TRBV7-2 and TRBJ1-2 gives the full variable domain: GAGVSQSPSNKVTEKGKDVELRCDPISGHTALYWYRQSLGQGLEFLIYFQGNSAPDKSGLPSDRFSAERTGGSVSTLTIQRTQQEDSAVYLCASSLVPPGYGYTFGSGTRLTVV.

This sequence joins TRBV19 and TRBJ1-5; D is unclear. CDR3 length equals 13 residues. The germline V and J ends were trimmed by 7 bases and 5 bases, with 12 bases remaining between them. CDR1 is LNHDA and CDR2 is SQIVND in the germline V gene (reference sequence). The CDR3 DNA is TGTGCCAGTAAAAAGGTCGGGGATCAGCCCCAGCATTTT. Protein product: CASKKVGDQPQHF.

Remarks on this clone: The same CDR3 arises from other DNA sequences in this sample as well. This sequence joins TRBV7-2 and TRBJ2-7; the D gene is possibly TRBD2 (6 bases). Germline lookup yields CDR1 SGHTA and CDR2 FQGNSA. V was clipped by 3 bases and J by 0 bases, with 9 bases between them. The CDR3 runs to 14 residues. As DNA, the CDR3 is TGTGCCAGCAGCTTGGGCGGGGCCTCCTACGAGCAGTACTTC. Its protein product is CASSLGGASYEQYF.

The rearrangement joins TRBV7-6 to TRBJ2-7, with 8 bases aligning to TRBD2. CDR1 is SGHVS, CDR2 FNYEAQ, per germline. The length of the CDR3 is 14 residues. V dropped 4 bases and J dropped 1; count of bases not matched to a gene: 3. As DNA, the CDR3 is TGTGCCAGCAGCTCGGGACTAGGTTCCTACGAGCAGTACTTC. Its translation: CASSSGLGSYEQYF.

The J gene is TRBJ2-1, the V gene TRBV19; 7 nucleotides match TRBD2. There are 15 residues in the CDR3. Looked up from germline, CDR1 is LNHDA and CDR2 is SQIVND (reference sequence). With 2 bases clipped from V and 7 bases from J, the junction kept 8 bases outside the gene matches. This chain's CDR3 is CASSITGGIGNEQFF. For the CDR3, the DNA is TGTGCCAGTAGTATAACGGGAGGTATTGGGAATGAGCAGTTCTTC.

The chain employs TRBV27 and TRBJ2-2; unclear D gene. V was pared by 1 base and J by 5 bases, with 11 bases between. Germline loops: CDR1 MNHEY, CDR2 SMNVEV (reference sequence). This CDR3 comprises 15 residues. The DNA for the CDR3 is TGTGCCAGCAGTTTATTTGGGCAAACGACCGGGGAGCTGTTTTTT. This sequence encodes CASSLFGQTTGELFF.

The chain joins TRBV10-3 to TRBJ2-1, with 11 positions matching TRBD2. This CDR3 spans 19 amino acids. V shed 6 bases and J 5 bases; nucleotides not matched to a gene: 18. The germline CDR1 and CDR2 sequences are ENHRY and SYGVKD. In DNA form, the CDR3 reads TGTGCCATCAGGCCGGACAGGGTGACTAGCGGGATCCACAACAATGAGCAGTTCTTC. As protein: CAIRPDRVTSGIHNNEQFF.

This chain links TRBV28 with TRBJ1-1, with D hard to call. Between the trimmed V and J ends, which lost 6 bases and 0 bases, there was a span of 11 bases. Germline V lookup: CDR1 MDHEN, CDR2 SYDVKM. This CDR3 comprises 14 residues. The CDR3 is CASREHPLNTEAFF. The CDR3 DNA follows: TGTGCCAGCAGAGAACATCCGTTGAACACTGAAGCTTTCTTT. Combining the CDR3 with reference TRBV28 and TRBJ1-1 gives the whole variable domain DVKVTQSSRYLVKRTGEKVFLECVQDMDHENMFWYRQDPGLGLRLIYFSYDVKMKEKGDIPEGYSVSREKKERFSLILESASTNQTSMYLCASREHPLNTEAFFGQGTRLTVV.

This rearrangement joins TRBV7-6 to TRBJ1-1; D is undetermined. The CDR3 loop spans 14 amino acids. CDR1 and CDR2 from the germline V gene are SGHVS and FNYEAQ. Trimming left V 1 base short and J 3 bases short, with 9 bases between. CDR3 nucleotides: TGTGCCAGCAGCTTAGGGGGAGCGTACACTGAAGCTTTCTTT. Translating gives CASSLGGAYTEAFF.

The J gene is TRBJ1-1, the V gene TRBV5-6, with 7 bases aligning to TRBD1. The V and J ends lost 1 base and 6 bases, in that order; junction bases with no gene match: 9. Germline V gene sequence: CDR1 SGHDT, CDR2 YYEEEE. This CDR3 has 15 amino acids. The CDR3 bases are TGTGCCAGCAGCTTGAACACACTTACAGGGGCTGAAGCTTTCTTT. It specifies CASSLNTLTGAEAFF.

This chain links TRBV30 with TRBJ1-2; 8 bases line up with TRBD1. Looked up from germline, CDR1 is GTSNPN and CDR2 is SVGIG (reference sequence). J lost 4 bases, V lost 5 bases, and 6 bases had no gene match. The length of the CDR3 is 13 residues. The CDR3 spells CAWLRQGRYGYTF. The CDR3 DNA reads as TGTGCCTGGCTACGACAGGGGCGCTATGGCTACACCTTC.

A single count supports this clone. The chain couples TRBV9 to TRBJ1-3; possible D gene TRBD1, 5 bases. The V gene's germline CDR1 is SGDLS and CDR2 YYNGEE. The CDR3 has 13 amino acids. V was shortened by 7 bases and J by 4 bases, with 12 bases between the two germline ends. The CDR3 DNA is TGTGCCAGCTCCTGGGGGGACGGAAACACCATATATTTT. Translated, it gives CASSWGDGNTIYF.

V usage is TRBV9 and J usage is TRBJ1-3; no definite D call. With 4 bases removed from V and 0 bases from J, the gap between germline ends came to 11 bases. This CDR3 has 15 amino acids. Germline CDR1 and CDR2: SGDLS and YYNGEE. Here the CDR3 reads CASSLGGFSGNTIYF. CDR3 DNA: TGTGCCAGCAGCCTCGGAGGATTCTCTGGAAACACCATATATTTT.

This CDR3 is CASSLDGRLNTGELFF. CDR3 DNA: TGTGCCAGCAGCTTAGACGGCAGGTTGAACACCGGGGAGCTGTTTTTT. V gene TRBV11-2 combines with J gene TRBJ2-2; D is ambiguous. The V end was cut by 0 bases, the J end by 1 base, with 9 bases between. This CDR3 contains 16 residues. The V gene's germline CDR1 is SGHAT and CDR2 FQNNGV.

The rearrangement joins TRBV7-2 to TRBJ2-1, with D possibly matching TRBD1 (5 bases). The CDR3 runs to 15 residues. Looked up from germline, CDR1 is SGHTA and CDR2 is FQGNSA. V dropped 1 base and J dropped 4 bases, with 11 bases sitting between them. The chain's CDR3 is CASSLVIQGYNEQFF. CDR3 in DNA: TGTGCCAGCAGCTTAGTGATCCAGGGTTACAATGAGCAGTTCTTC.

The genes are TRBV11-2 and TRBJ2-7; D remains unclear. Germline loops: CDR1 SGHAT, CDR2 FQNNGV. The CDR3 totals 14 residues. V was clipped by 1 base and J by 2 bases, with 9 bases between them. The CDR3 loop reads CASSLVAATYEQYF. The CDR3 DNA follows: TGTGCCAGCAGCTTAGTAGCAGCGACCTACGAGCAGTACTTC.

The gene calls are TRBV27 and TRBJ1-5, with D possibly matching TRBD1 (5 bases). Germline V gene lookup returns CDR1 MNHEY and CDR2 SMNVEV (reference sequence). This CDR3 region has 14 residues. Between the trimmed V and J ends, which lost 8 bases and 4 bases, there was a span of 15 bases. The CDR3 spells CASSNGAPNQPQHF. As DNA, the CDR3 is TGTGCCAGCTCGAATGGGGCTCCTAATCAGCCCCAGCATTTT.